Following are 23 T cell receptor beta chains from one sample sequenced in a study of beta chain features in type 1 diabetes. Findings of the study overall: People with Type 1 diabetes carried modestly yet significantly shorter TCRB CDR3s in all four CD4+ subsets.

No cognate antigen is known for these TCRs. Expressed TCRB transcripts got sequenced, as all isolated RNA was reverse transcribed. The table came from immunoSEQ multiplex PCR; TCRdb's copy has only in-frame clones and leaves some out. The sample shows nearly 700,000 clones, around an eighth of them seen only once. The sequenced sample consisted of naive CD4+ T cells from blood. These TCRs come from a man younger than 30 with type 1 diabetes.

V and J are TRBV2 and TRBJ2-2; possibly TRBD2 for D (5 bases). The CDR3 consists of 15 residues. Trimming shortened V by 8 bases and J by 4 bases, and 17 bases separated the two germline ends. Per the germline V gene, CDR1 is SNHLY and CDR2 is FYNNEI. The chain's CDR3 is CASWRSQWSTGELFF. The CDR3 coding sequence is TGTGCCAGCTGGAGGAGTCAGTGGAGCACCGGGGAGCTGTTTTTT.

This clone was seen more than once but under ten times. The chain couples TRBV7-9 to TRBJ1-1; no clear D. The CDR3 runs to 14 residues. Looked up from germline, CDR1 is SEHNR and CDR2 is FQNEAQ (reference sequence). The V end was cut by 3 bases, the J end by 0 bases, with 8 bases between. Here the CDR3 DNA reads TGTGCCAGCAGCTTTATCGGCTTGAACACTGAAGCTTTCTTT. Protein product: CASSFIGLNTEAFF.

This clone occurred once. The genes are TRBV2 and TRBJ1-6; D gene uncertain. The V gene's germline CDR1 is SNHLY and CDR2 FYNNEI. The CDR3 has 13 residues. V was pared by 7 bases and J by 7 bases, with 11 bases between. The CDR3 nucleotides are TGTGCCAGCAAAGGGCGGGAAAATTCACCCCTCCACTTT. The encoded protein is CASKGRENSPLHF.

In this sample, this clone turned up a few times. The V and J genes are TRBV4-1 and TRBJ2-1; 8 bases line up with TRBD1. J was trimmed by 5 bases and V by 4 bases; bases with no gene match: 7. Germline lookup yields CDR1 MGHRA and CDR2 YSYEKL. There are 15 residues in the CDR3. For the CDR3, the DNA is TGCGCCAGCAGCCCGCGGACAGGGTACAACAATGAGCAGTTCTTC. It specifies CASSPRTGYNNEQFF.

The chain carries TRBV27 and TRBJ2-7, with 11 nucleotides matching TRBD1. The CDR3 runs 15 residues. The trim removed 2 bases at V and 3 bases at J, leaving 3 bases unmatched. The germline V gene encodes CDR1 MNHEY and CDR2 SMNVEV (reference sequence). Written as DNA, the CDR3 is TGTGCCAGCAGTTTAATGGGACAGGGGGTCTACGAGCAGTACTTC. Translating it yields CASSLMGQGVYEQYF.

The chain recombines TRBV11-2 with TRBJ2-1; D gene ambiguous. The germline V gene has CDR1 SGHAT and CDR2 FQNNGV. This CDR3 is 12 amino acids long. V lost 5 bases, J lost 3 bases, and 5 bases lay in between. The CDR3 loop is CASSPIYNEQFF. The CDR3, as DNA: TGTGCCAGCAGCCCTATCTACAATGAGCAGTTCTTC.

This clone has a handful of counts. This chain connects TRBV30 to TRBJ1-4; D may be TRBD1 (6 bases). There are 15 residues in the CDR3. Germline V gene sequence: CDR1 GTSNPN, CDR2 SVGIG (reference sequence). V was pared by 1 base and J by 4 bases, with 13 bases between. CDR3 sequence (DNA): TGTGCCTGGAGTGACCGGACAGCAAATAATGAAAAACTGTTTTTT. It is translated as CAWSDRTANNEKLFF.

This clone was observed a handful of times. This chain uses TRBV5-6 with TRBJ2-5; TRBD2 agrees at 11 bases. V gave up 5 bases and J gave up 2 bases; unmatched junction bases: 14. The CDR3 length is 18 residues. Germline V gene data show CDR1 as SGHDT and CDR2 as YYEEEE. The CDR3 DNA reads as TGTGCCAGCAGGCTCACCCTGGGGCTAGCGGGGGGTCAAGAGACCCAGTACTTC. This encodes CASRLTLGLAGGQETQYF.

Comments on this clone: This specimen includes other DNA sequences encoding the same CDR3. CDR3 coding DNA: TGTGCCAGCAGCGTCGAAGGTAGGGACACTGAAGCTTTCTTT. Its protein product is CASSVEGRDTEAFF. The chain employs TRBV9 and TRBJ1-1, with D hard to call. The germline V gene encodes CDR1 SGDLS and CDR2 YYNGEE. The CDR3 spans 14 residues. V gave up 2 bases and J gave up 3 bases, with 11 bases separating them.

This clone was picked up a small number of times. Here the CDR3 DNA reads TGTGCCAGCCGGGTTAGCGGGGGGGCCTTCCTCCCAGATACGCAGTATTTT. Its translation is CASRVSGGAFLPDTQYF. The genes are TRBV18 and TRBJ2-3; 11 nucleotides line up with TRBD2. CDR1 and CDR2 from the germline V gene are KGHSH and LQKENI. This CDR3 comprises 17 residues. V trimming: 8 bases; J trimming: 4 bases; junction bases outside the gene matches: 14.

This clone was detected a few times. The rearrangement links TRBV7-9 to TRBJ2-3; 7 bases are shared with TRBD2. The ends lost 2 bases at V and 2 bases at J; junction bases unmatched: 7. Per germline, CDR1 SEHNR and CDR2 FQNEAQ (reference sequence). The CDR3 contains 16 residues. DNA of the CDR3: TGTGCCAGCAGCTTATCGAGCGGGACCAACACAGATACGCAGTATTTT. Amino acids: CASSLSSGTNTDTQYF.

This chain uses TRBV27 with TRBJ2-4, with D unclear. CDR1 and CDR2 (germline): MNHEY, SMNVEV (reference sequence). There are 15 residues in the CDR3. The germline V and J ends were trimmed by 5 bases and 1 base, with 12 bases remaining between them. CDR3 loop: CASSPVAKAKNIQYF. The CDR3, as DNA: TGTGCCAGCAGTCCGGTAGCTAAGGCCAAAAACATTCAGTACTTC.

This chain uses TRBV7-9 with TRBJ2-5; 9 bases map to TRBD2. CDR3 length equals 18 residues. J was trimmed by 1 base and V by 4 bases; bases with no gene match: 13. In germline, CDR1 is SEHNR, CDR2 FQNEAQ (reference sequence). In DNA, the CDR3 is TGTGCCAGCAGCTCCCCGACTAGCGGACCTGTCTCCCAAGAGACCCAGTACTTC. This gives the protein CASSSPTSGPVSQETQYF.

This chain joins TRBV27 and TRBJ2-7; D is perhaps TRBD2 (6 bases). Trimming removed 7 bases from V and 6 bases from J, with 16 bases in between. Germline lookup yields CDR1 MNHEY and CDR2 SMNVEV (reference sequence). This CDR3 contains 13 residues. The chain's CDR3 is CASTSHGGIEQYF. DNA of the CDR3: TGTGCCAGCACCTCGCACGGGGGTATCGAGCAGTACTTC.

The chain carries TRBV13 and TRBJ2-3; no definite D call. The CDR3 has 13 amino acids. V was cut by 0 bases and J by 1 base, with 2 bases left in between. Germline assignment: CDR1 PRHDT and CDR2 FYEKMQ (reference sequence). The CDR3 bases are TGTGCCAGCAGCTTAGGACGCACAGATACGCAGTATTTT. Its translation: CASSLGRTDTQYF.

This chain uses TRBV29-1 with TRBJ2-7; TRBD1 matches at 7 bases. V was clipped by 6 bases and J by 2 bases; unmatched bases: 13. CDR1 SQVTM and CDR2 ANQGSEA come from the germline V gene. The CDR3 spans 15 residues. CDR3 region: CSVVNRGQGTYEQYF. CDR3 DNA sequence: TGCAGCGTCGTGAACAGGGGCCAGGGGACCTACGAGCAGTACTTC.

The rearrangement uses TRBV30 and TRBJ2-7; 7 nucleotides line up with TRBD1. The CDR3 has 13 residues. Per the germline V gene, CDR1 is GTSNPN and CDR2 is SVGIG (reference sequence). The V and J ends lost 4 bases and 4 bases, in that order; junction bases with no gene match: 7. Here the CDR3 reads CAWNWDRDYEQYF. CDR3 nucleotide sequence: TGTGCCTGGAATTGGGACAGAGATTACGAGCAGTACTTC.

Only a few counts were recorded for this clone. The chain is built from TRBV30 and TRBJ2-1; maybe TRBD1 (6 bases). V was clipped by 5 bases and J by 4 bases, with 6 bases between them. The V gene's germline CDR1 is GTSNPN and CDR2 SVGIG (reference sequence). The CDR3 has 11 residues. This CDR3 is CAWGQYNEQFF. The CDR3 DNA is TGTGCCTGGGGACAGTACAATGAGCAGTTCTTC.

V usage is TRBV29-1 and J usage is TRBJ1-1; D is undetermined. Germline CDR1 SQVTM, CDR2 ANQGSEA. This CDR3 is 14 amino acids long. The V gene lost 3 bases and the J gene lost 2 bases, with 13 bases spanning the gap. CDR3 amino acids: CSVDGGRANTEAFF. The CDR3 DNA reads TGCAGCGTTGACGGCGGACGGGCAAACACTGAAGCTTTCTTT.

The V and J genes are TRBV6-6 and TRBJ2-3; D is possibly TRBD1 (5 bases). The length of the CDR3 is 13 residues. Germline loops: CDR1 MNHNY, CDR2 SVGAGI (reference sequence). V lost 6 bases and J 0 bases, leaving 7 bases between the germline ends. CDR3 bases: TGTGCCAGCAGGGACACTAGCACAGATACGCAGTATTTT. It translates to CASRDTSTDTQYF.

This clone was picked up a small number of times. V gene TRBV25-1 combines with J gene TRBJ1-2; D unclear. CDR3 length: 15 amino acids. Trimming shortened V by 3 bases and J by 1 base, and 12 bases separated the two germline ends. Germline-derived CDR1 and CDR2 are MGHDK and SYGVNS. This CDR3 is CASSEAGENNYGYTF. CDR3 bases: TGTGCCAGCAGTGAGGCGGGAGAAAATAACTATGGCTACACCTTC.

In this sample, this clone turned up a few times. V usage is TRBV7-9 and J usage is TRBJ2-7; the match to TRBD1 covers 8 bases. There are 14 residues in the CDR3. Trimming at V came to 5 bases and at J to 5 bases, leaving 8 bases not matched to a gene. Germline CDR1 SEHNR, CDR2 FQNEAQ (reference sequence). The CDR3 region is CASSPPPTGDEQYF. CDR3 coding DNA: TGTGCCAGCAGCCCACCCCCGACAGGGGACGAGCAGTACTTC.

The rearrangement joins TRBV6-1 to TRBJ2-7; D ambiguous. The CDR3 runs 13 residues. Germline lookup yields CDR1 MNHNS and CDR2 SASEGT. Trimming pared 0 bases from V and 3 bases from J, leaving 6 bases between. DNA for the CDR3: TGTGCCAGCAGTGAAGCCTATTACTACGAGCAGTACTTC. Its translation is CASSEAYYYEQYF.